The sequence of this T cell receptor (beta chain) was determined in a study of a mutant IDH1 vaccine in newly diagnosed glioma. As regards this clone: The antigen remains unidentified.

Sequencing used immunoSEQ multiplex PCR; TCRdb keeps in-frame clones, though not all of them. The sample records around 31,000 clones, over 65% being singletons. This sample's time point: week 35, safety follow-up. Doses comprised 300 ug of mutant IDH1 20-mer peptide each, plus topical imiquimod. There are 13 residues in the CDR3. Germline CDR1 reads SGHTA; CDR2 reads FQGTGA. The ends were cut back, 9 bases at V and 4 bases at J, with 15 bases in the middle. The source was PBMCs, collected from a glioma patient whose treatment included an IDH1 peptide vaccine. The TCR comes from a woman aged 40 to 49 with glioma. The gene calls are TRBV7-3 and TRBJ1-1, with D uncertain. The CDR3 DNA reads as TGTGCCAGTCGTGAGGGTTTGGGCACTGAAGCTTTCTTT. It specifies CASREGLGTEAFF. Full variable domain (remainder filled in from reference TRBV7-3 and TRBJ1-1): GAGVSQTPSNKVTEKGKYVELRCDPISGHTALYWYRQSLGQGPEFLIYFQGTGAADDSGLPNDRFFAVRPEGSVSTLKIQRTERGDSAVYLCASREGLGTEAFFGQGTRLTVV.